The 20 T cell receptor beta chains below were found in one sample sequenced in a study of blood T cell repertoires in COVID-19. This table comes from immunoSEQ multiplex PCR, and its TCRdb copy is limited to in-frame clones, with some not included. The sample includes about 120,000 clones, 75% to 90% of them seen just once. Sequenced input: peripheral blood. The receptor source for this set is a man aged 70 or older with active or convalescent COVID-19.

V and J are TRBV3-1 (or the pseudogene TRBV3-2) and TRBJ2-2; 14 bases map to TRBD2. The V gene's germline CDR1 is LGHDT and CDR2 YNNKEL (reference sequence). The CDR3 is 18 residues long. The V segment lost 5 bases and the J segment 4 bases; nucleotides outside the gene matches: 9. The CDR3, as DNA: TGTGCCAGCAGCGCGGGACTAGCGGGAGTTGTGGGCACCGGGGAGCTGTTTTTT. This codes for CASSAGLAGVVGTGELFF.

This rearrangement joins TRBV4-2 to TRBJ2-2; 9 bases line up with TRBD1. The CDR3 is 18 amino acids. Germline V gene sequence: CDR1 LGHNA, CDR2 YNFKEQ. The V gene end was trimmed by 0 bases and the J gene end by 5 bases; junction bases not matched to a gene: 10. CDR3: CASSQEAVGQGRTGELFF. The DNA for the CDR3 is TGTGCCAGCAGCCAAGAAGCCGTGGGACAGGGTAGAACCGGGGAGCTGTTTTTT.

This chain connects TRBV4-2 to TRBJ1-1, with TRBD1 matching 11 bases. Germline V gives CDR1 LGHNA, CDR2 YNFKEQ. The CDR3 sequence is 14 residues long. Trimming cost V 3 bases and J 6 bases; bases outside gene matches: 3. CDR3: CASSQDRGQAEAFF. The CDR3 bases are TGTGCCAGCAGCCAGGACAGGGGGCAAGCTGAAGCTTTCTTT.

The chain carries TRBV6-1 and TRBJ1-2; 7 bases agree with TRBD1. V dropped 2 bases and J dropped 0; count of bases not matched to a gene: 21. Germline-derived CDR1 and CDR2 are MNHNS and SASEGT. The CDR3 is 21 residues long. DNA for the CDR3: TGTGCCAGCAGTGAACGGCCATATAGCGGGGACAGAATTTTTTCTAACTATGGCTACACCTTC. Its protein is CASSERPYSGDRIFSNYGYTF.

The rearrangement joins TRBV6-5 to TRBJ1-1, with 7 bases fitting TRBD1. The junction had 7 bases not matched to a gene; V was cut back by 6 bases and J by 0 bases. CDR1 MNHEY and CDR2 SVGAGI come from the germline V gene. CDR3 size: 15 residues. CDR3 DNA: TGTGCCAGCAGATATTTACAGGGGCTGAACACTGAAGCTTTCTTT. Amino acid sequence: CASRYLQGLNTEAFF.

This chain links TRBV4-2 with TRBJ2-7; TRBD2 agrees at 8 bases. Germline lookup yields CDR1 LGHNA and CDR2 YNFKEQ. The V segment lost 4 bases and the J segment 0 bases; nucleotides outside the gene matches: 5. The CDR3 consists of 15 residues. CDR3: CASSPTGGSSYEQYF. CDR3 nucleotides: TGTGCCAGCAGCCCCACGGGAGGGAGCTCCTACGAGCAGTACTTC.

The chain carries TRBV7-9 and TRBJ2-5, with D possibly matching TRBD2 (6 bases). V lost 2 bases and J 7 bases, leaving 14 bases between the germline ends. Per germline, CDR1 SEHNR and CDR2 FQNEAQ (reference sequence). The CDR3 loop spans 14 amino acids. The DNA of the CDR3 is TGTGCCAGCAGCTTATCAGGGACTCGCGGGACCCAGTACTTC. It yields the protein CASSLSGTRGTQYF.

DNA of the CDR3: TGCGCCAGCAGGTTGATAGGGGCCAACGTCCTGACTTTC. Translation: CASRLIGANVLTF. The chain uses TRBV5-1 and TRBJ2-6; D gene uncertain. The germline V gene has CDR1 SGHRS and CDR2 YFSETQ. The CDR3 consists of 13 residues. V lost 5 bases and J lost 4, with 7 bases in between.

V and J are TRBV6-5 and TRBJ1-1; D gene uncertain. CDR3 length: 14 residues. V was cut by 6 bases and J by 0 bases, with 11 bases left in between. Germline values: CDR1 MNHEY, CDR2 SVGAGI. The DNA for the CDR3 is TGTGCCAGCAGCCCACACGTGGTGAACACTGAAGCTTTCTTT. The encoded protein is CASSPHVVNTEAFF.

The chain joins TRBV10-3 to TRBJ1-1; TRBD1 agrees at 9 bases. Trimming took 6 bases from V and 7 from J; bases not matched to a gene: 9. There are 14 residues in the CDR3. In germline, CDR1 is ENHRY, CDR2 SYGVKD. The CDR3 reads CAISNTGGEVEAFF. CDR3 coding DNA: TGTGCCATCAGCAATACAGGGGGCGAAGTTGAAGCTTTCTTT.

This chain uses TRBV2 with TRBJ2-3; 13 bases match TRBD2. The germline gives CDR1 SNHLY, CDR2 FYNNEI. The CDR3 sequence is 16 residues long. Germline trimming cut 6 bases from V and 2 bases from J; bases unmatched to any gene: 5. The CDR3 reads CASRKGLAGTTDTQYF. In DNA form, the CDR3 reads TGTGCCAGCAGGAAGGGACTAGCGGGAACCACAGATACGCAGTATTTT.

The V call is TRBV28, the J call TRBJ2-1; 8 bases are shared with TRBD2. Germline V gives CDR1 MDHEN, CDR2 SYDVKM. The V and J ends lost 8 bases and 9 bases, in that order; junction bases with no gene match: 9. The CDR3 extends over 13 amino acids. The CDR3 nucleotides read TGTGCCAGCCAGGGCGGGAGGTTTGGTGAGCAGTTCTTC. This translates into CASQGGRFGEQFF.

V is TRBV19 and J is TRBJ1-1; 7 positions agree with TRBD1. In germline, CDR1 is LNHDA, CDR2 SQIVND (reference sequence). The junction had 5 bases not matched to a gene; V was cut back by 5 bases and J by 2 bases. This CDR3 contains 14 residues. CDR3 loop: CASSLRQGNTEAFF. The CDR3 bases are TGTGCCAGTAGTTTACGACAGGGAAACACTGAAGCTTTCTTT.

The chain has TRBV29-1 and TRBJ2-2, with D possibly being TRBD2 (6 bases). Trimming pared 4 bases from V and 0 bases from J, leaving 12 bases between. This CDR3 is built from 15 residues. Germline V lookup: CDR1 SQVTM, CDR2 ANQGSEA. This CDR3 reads CSVVSGAANTGELFF. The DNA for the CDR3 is TGCAGCGTTGTATCGGGAGCCGCGAACACCGGGGAGCTGTTTTTT.

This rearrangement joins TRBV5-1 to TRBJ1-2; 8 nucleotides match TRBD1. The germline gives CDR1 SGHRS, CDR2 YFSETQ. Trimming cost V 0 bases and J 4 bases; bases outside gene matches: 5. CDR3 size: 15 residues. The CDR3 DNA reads TGCGCCAGCAGCTTGGTACAGGGGGGGATCTATGGCTACACCTTC. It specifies CASSLVQGGIYGYTF.

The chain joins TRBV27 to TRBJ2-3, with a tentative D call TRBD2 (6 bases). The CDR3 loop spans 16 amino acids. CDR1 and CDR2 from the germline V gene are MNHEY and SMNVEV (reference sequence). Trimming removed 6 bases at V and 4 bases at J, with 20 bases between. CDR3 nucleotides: TGTGCCAGCAGATTTCCCAGGCAGGGAGGTTCAGATACGCAGTATTTT. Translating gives CASRFPRQGGSDTQYF.

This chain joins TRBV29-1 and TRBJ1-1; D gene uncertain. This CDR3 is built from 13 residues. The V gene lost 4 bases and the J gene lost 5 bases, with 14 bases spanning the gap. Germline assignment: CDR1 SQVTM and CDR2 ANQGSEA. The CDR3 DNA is TGCAGCGTTGCCCGAGGAGGGAGAACTGAAGCTTTCTTT. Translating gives CSVARGGRTEAFF.

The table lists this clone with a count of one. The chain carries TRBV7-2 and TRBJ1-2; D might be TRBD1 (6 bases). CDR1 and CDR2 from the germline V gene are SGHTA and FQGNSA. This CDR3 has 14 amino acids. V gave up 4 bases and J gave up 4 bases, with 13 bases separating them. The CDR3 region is CASSSGDGLYGYTF. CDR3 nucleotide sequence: TGTGCCAGCAGCTCAGGGGACGGCCTCTATGGCTACACCTTC.

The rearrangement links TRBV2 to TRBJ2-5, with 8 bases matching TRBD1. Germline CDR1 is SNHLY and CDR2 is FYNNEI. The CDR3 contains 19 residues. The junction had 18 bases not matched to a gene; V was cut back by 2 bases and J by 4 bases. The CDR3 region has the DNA TGTGCCAGCAGTGAAAGGGGGCCGCGGCAGGGGGCTTTTATAGAGACCCAGTACTTC. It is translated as CASSERGPRQGAFIETQYF.

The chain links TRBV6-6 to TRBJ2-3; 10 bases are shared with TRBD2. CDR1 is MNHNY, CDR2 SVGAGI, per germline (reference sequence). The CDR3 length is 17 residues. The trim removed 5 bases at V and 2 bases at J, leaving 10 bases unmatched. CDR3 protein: CASSRHAGLAATDTQYF. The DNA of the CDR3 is TGTGCCAGCAGTCGCCATGCCGGACTAGCGGCCACAGATACGCAGTATTTT.